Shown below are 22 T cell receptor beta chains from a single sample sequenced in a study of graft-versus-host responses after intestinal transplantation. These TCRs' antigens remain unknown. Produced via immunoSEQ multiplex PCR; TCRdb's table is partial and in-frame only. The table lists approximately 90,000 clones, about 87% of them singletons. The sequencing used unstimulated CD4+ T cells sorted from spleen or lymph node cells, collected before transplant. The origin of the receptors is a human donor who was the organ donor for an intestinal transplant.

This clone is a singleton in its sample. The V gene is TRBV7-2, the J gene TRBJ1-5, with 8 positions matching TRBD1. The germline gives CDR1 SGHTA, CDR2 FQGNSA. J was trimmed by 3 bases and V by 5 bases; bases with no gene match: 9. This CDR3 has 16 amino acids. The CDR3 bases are TGTGCCAGCAGCCCAGGACAGGGTAGCTTCAATCAGCCCCAGCATTTT. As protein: CASSPGQGSFNQPQHF. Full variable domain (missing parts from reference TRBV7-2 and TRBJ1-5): GAGVSQSPSNKVTEKGKDVELRCDPISGHTALYWYRQSLGQGLEFLIYFQGNSAPDKSGLPSDRFSAERTGGSVSTLTIQRTQQEDSAVYLCASSPGQGSFNQPQHFGDGTRLSIL.

CDR3 sequence reads: CSVDLQGVGTDTQYF. In DNA form, the CDR3 reads TGCAGCGTTGATCTGCAGGGGGTGGGCACAGATACGCAGTATTTT. The chain recombines TRBV29-1 with TRBJ2-3; 7 bases agree with TRBD1. From germline, CDR1 is SQVTM and CDR2 ANQGSEA. The CDR3 sequence is 15 residues long. V shed 3 bases and J 1 base; nucleotides not matched to a gene: 7.

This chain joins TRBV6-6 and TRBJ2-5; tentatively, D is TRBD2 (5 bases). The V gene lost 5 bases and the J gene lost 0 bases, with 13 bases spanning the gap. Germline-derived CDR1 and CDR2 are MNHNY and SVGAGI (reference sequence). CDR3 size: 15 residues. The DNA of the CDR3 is TGTGCCAGCAGTGTCCCGGGGTCCTACCAAGAGACCCAGTACTTC. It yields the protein CASSVPGSYQETQYF.

CDR3 in DNA: TGTGCCAGCTCACCAGAGGGGGCCATTAACTATGGCTACACCTTC. Translation: CASSPEGAINYGYTF. J is TRBJ1-2 and V is TRBV18; 7 nucleotides match TRBD1. V lost 2 bases to trimming and J lost 1 base; unmatched junction nucleotides: 4. The germline V gene encodes CDR1 KGHSH and CDR2 LQKENI. This CDR3 has 15 amino acids.

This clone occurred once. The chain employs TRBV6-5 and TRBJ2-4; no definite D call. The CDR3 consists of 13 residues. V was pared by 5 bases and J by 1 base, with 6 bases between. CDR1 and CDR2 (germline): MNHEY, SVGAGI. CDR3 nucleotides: TGTGCCAGCAGTACCCGGGCCAAAAACATTCAGTACTTC. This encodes CASSTRAKNIQYF.

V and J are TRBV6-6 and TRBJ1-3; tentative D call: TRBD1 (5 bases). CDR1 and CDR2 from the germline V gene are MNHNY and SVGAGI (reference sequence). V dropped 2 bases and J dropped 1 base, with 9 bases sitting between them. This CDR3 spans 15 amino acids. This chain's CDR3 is CASSYLAGSGNTIYF. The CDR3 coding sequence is TGTGCCAGCAGTTACCTCGCAGGGTCTGGAAACACCATATATTTT.

The CDR3, as DNA: TGCGCCAGTCCCGTCCCCCCTCCAGCGGGAGTGCCCCTCCGCTACGAGCAGTACTTC. It encodes CASPVPPPAGVPLRYEQYF. The chain uses TRBV4-3 and TRBJ2-7; 8 bases are a match to TRBD2. The germline V gene encodes CDR1 LGHNA and CDR2 YSLEER. The J segment lost 3 bases and the V segment lost 9 bases, leaving 25 bases of the junction unmatched. This CDR3 is built from 19 residues.

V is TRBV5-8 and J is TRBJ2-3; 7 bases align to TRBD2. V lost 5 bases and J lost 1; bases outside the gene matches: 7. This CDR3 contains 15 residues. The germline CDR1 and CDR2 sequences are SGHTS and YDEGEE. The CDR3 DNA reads TGTGCCAGCAGTAAAAACAGCGGGGGCACAGATACGCAGTATTTT. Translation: CASSKNSGGTDTQYF.

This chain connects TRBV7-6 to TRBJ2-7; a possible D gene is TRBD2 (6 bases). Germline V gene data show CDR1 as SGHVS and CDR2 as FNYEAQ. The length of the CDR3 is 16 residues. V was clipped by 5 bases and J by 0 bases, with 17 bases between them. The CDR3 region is CASSQETGLSSYEQYF. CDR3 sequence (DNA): TGTGCCAGCAGCCAAGAAACCGGACTATCCTCCTACGAGCAGTACTTC.

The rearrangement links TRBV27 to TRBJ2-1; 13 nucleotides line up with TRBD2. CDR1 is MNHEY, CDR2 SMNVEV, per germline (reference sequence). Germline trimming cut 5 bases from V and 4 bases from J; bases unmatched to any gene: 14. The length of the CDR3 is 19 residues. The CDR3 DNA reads TGTGCCAGCAGTCCATCTAGCCCTGGACTAGCGGGAGTATACAATGAGCAGTTCTTC. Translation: CASSPSSPGLAGVYNEQFF.

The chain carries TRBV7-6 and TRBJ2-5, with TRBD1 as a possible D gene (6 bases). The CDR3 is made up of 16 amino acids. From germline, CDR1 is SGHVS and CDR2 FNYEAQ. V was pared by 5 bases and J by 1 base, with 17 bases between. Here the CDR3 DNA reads TGTGCCAGCAGCCGCAGGGGTTGGTCGGGCCAAGAGACCCAGTACTTC. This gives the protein CASSRRGWSGQETQYF.

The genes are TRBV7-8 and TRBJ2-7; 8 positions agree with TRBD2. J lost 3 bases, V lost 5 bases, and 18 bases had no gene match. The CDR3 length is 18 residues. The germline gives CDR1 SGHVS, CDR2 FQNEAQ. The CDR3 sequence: CASSPYRGLSGRDYEQYF. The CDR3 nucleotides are TGTGCCAGCAGCCCATATAGGGGCCTCTCCGGGAGGGACTACGAGCAGTACTTC.

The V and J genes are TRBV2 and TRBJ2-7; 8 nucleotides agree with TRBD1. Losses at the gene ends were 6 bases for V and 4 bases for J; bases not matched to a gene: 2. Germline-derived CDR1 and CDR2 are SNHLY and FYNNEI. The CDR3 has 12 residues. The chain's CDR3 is CASSRTGYEQYF. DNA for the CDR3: TGTGCCAGCAGCAGGACAGGGTACGAGCAGTACTTC.

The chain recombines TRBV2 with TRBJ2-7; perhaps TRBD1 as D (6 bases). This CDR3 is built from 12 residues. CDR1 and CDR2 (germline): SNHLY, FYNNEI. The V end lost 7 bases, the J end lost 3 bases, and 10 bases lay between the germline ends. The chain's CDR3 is CASIRGNYEQYF. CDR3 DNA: TGTGCCAGCATTAGGGGGAACTACGAGCAGTACTTC.

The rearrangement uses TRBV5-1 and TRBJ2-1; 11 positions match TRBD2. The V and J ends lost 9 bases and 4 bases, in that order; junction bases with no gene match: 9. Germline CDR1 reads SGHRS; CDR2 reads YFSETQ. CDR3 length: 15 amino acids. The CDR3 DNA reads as TGCGCCACCACTTCCGGGACTAGCGGTTACAATGAGCAGTTCTTC. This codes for CATTSGTSGYNEQFF.

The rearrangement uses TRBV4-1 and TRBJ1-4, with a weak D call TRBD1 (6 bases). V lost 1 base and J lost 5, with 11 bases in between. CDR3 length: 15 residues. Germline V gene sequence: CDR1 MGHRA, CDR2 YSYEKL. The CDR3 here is CASSQVGTGNEKLFF. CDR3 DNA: TGCGCCAGCAGCCAAGTAGGTACAGGGAATGAAAAACTGTTTTTT.

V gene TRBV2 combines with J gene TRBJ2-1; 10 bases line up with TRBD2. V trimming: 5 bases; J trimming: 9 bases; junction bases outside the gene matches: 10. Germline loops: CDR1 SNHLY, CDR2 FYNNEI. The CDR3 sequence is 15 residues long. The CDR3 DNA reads TGTGCCAGCAGTTCCGGGACTAGCGAAGCCAGTGAGCAGTTCTTC. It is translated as CASSSGTSEASEQFF.

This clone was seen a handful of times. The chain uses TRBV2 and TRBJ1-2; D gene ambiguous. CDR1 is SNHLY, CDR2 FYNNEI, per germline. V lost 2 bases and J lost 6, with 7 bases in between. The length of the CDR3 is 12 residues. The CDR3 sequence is CASSEWRNGYTF. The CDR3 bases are TGTGCCAGCAGTGAATGGCGGAATGGCTACACCTTC. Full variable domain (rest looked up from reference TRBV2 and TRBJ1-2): EPEVTQTPSHQVTQMGQEVILRCVPISNHLYFYWYRQILGQKVEFLVSFYNNEISEKSEIFDDQFSVERPDGSNFTLKIRSTKLEDSAMYFCASSEWRNGYTFGSGTRLTVV.

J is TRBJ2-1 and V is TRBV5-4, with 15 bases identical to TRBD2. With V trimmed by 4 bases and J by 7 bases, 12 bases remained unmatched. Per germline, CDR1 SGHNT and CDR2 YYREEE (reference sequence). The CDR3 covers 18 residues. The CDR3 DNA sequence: TGTGCCAGCAGCCCAGAGGGACTAGCGGGGGGTGTCGGAAATGAGCAGTTCTTC. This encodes CASSPEGLAGGVGNEQFF.

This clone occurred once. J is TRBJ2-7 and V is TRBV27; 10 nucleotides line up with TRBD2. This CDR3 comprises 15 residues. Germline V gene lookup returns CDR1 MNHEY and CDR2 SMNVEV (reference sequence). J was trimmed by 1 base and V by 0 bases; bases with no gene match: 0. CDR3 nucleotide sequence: TGTGCCAGCAGTTTATCTAGCGGGAGGTCCTACGAGCAGTACTTC. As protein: CASSLSSGRSYEQYF.

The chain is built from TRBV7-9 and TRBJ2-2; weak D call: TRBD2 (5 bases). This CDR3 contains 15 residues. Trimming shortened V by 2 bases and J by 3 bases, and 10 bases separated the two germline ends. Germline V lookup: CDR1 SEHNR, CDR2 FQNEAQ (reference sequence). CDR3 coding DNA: TGTGCCAGCAGCTTAACCGGGGTCGACACCGGGGAGCTGTTTTTT. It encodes CASSLTGVDTGELFF.

Written as DNA, the CDR3 is TGCAGTGCTGCCAGTTACGAGCAGTACTTC. Protein: CSAASYEQYF. This chain connects TRBV20-1 to TRBJ2-7; unclear D gene. Looked up from germline, CDR1 is DFQATT and CDR2 is SNEGSKA (reference sequence). Trimming cost V 5 bases and J 4 bases, with 6 bases left between them. This CDR3 spans 10 amino acids.